A selection of T cell receptor beta chains follows, all from one sample in a study of control samples from healthy donors and cancer patients. Clones were read by immunoSEQ multiplex PCR, and TCRdb kept only the in-frame ones, dropping some. This sample has over 90,000 clones, with approximately 90% found just once. The source material was blood. Receptor source: a woman aged 18-29 years in good health. Each CDR3 is given with its conserved first and last residue. The D gene is left open where the match is weak. A clone size is listed for some rows: how often the clone was seen (once, few, many), or a class if it is expanded.

length	D	J	V	size	CDR3	DNA
13	-	TRBJ1-1	TRBV27	-	CAKRGIPNTEAFF	TGTGCCAAAAGGGGGATTCCGAACACTGAAGCTTTCTTT
15	TRBD1	TRBJ1-6	TRBV4-1	-	CASSPRDSQNSPLHF	TGCGCCAGCAGCCCCCGGGACAGCCAAAATTCACCCCTCCACTTT
15	TRBD2	TRBJ2-3	TRBV19	-	CASSRGGRGTDTQYF	TGTGCCAGTAGTAGAGGCGGGAGAGGCACAGATACGCAGTATTTT
15	TRBD1	TRBJ1-5	TRBV7-2	-	CASSKTGWVNQPQHF	TGTGCCAGCAGTAAGACAGGGTGGGTCAATCAGCCCCAGCATTTT
12	TRBD1	TRBJ2-7	TRBV29-1	-	CSGRDRVNEQYF	TGCAGCGGCCGGGACAGGGTCAACGAGCAGTACTTC
13	TRBD2	TRBJ2-5	TRBV12-3/TRBV12-4	-	CASSLGGWETQYF	TGTGCCAGCAGTTTGGGGGGGTGGGAGACCCAGTACTTC
10	-	TRBJ2-3	TRBV19	medium-sized	CASHGDTQYF	TGTGCCAGCCATGGGGATACGCAGTATTTT
13	-	TRBJ2-6	TRBV28	-	CASSPGGANVLTF	TGTGCCAGCAGCCCCGGGGGGGCCAACGTCCTGACTTTC
14	TRBD2	TRBJ2-5	TRBV19	-	CASSKAGAQETQYF	TGTGCCAGTAGTAAAGCGGGGGCCCAAGAGACCCAGTACTTC
16	-	TRBJ2-7	TRBV7-8	-	CASSLGYQARSYEQYF	TGTGCCAGCAGCTTAGGGTATCAAGCGCGATCCTACGAGCAGTACTTC
16	TRBD1	TRBJ2-7	TRBV19	-	CASSIFGTGISGEQYF	TGTGCCAGTAGTATTTTCGGGACAGGGATTTCGGGGGAGCAGTACTTC
15	-	TRBJ2-3	TRBV2	-	CASSGTESSTDTQYF	TGTGCCAGCAGTGGGACGGAGAGTTCCACAGATACGCAGTATTTT
15	-	TRBJ1-1	TRBV9	-	CASSVVGDGVTEAFF	TGTGCCAGCAGCGTGGTGGGGGACGGCGTCACTGAAGCTTTCTTT
14	-	TRBJ1-5	TRBV19	-	CASRPSGNNQPQHF	TGTGCCAGCCGTCCGTCAGGGAACAATCAGCCCCAGCATTTT
12	-	TRBJ1-5	TRBV12-3/TRBV12-4	-	CASSPRNQPQHF	TGTGCCAGCAGCCCCCGAAATCAGCCCCAGCATTTT